The rows below give T cell receptor beta chains drawn from one sample of a study of beta chain features in type 1 diabetes. Libraries were prepared by immunoSEQ multiplex PCR; TCRdb keeps only in-frame clonotypes and omits some of them. The sample includes about 130,000 clones, nearly 9.5% of them seen just once. The sample was central memory CD4+ T cells from blood. These TCRs come from a young man in good health. Both conserved end residues are part of each CDR3. A D gene is named only where the DNA matches it firmly. Some rows have no size entry. The others give once, few or many, or a class for an expanded clone.

>TRBJ1-4|-|TRBV4-3|-
TGCGCCAGCAGCCAAGCGTCAGCAACTAATGAAAAACTGTTTTTT
CASSQASATNEKLFF
>TRBJ2-1|-|TRBV5-8|TRBD1
TGTGCCAGCAGCGTCCCGGGACAGGGATCGGAGCAGTTCTTC
CASSVPGQGSEQFF
>TRBJ2-7|many|TRBV10-3|-
TGTGCCATCAGTGAGTCGACTCTGACAGGTACCTACGAGCAGTACTTC
CAISESTLTGTYEQYF
>TRBJ2-1|few|TRBV9|TRBD1
TGTGCCAGCAGCGCCCGGACAGGGAATGAGCAGTTCTTC
CASSARTGNEQFF
>TRBJ2-1|-|TRBV7-2|TRBD2
TGTGCCAGCAGCCCTCGGGGGACTAATTACAATGAGCAGTTCTTC
CASSPRGTNYNEQFF
>TRBJ2-7|-|TRBV7-9|-
TGTGCCAGCAGCTTATTGGTGCGGGGCAGGAGCTCCTACGAGCAGTACTTC
CASSLLVRGRSSYEQYF
>TRBJ2-1|-|TRBV19|TRBD1
TGTGCCAGTAGTATGGCAGGGGGCTTCAATGAGCAGTTCTTC
CASSMAGGFNEQFF
>TRBJ1-2|few|TRBV4-1|-
TGCGCCAGCAGCCAAGCCATAGACCGAACCTCTAGTGGCTACACCTTC
CASSQAIDRTSSGYTF
>TRBJ1-6|few|TRBV30|-
TGTGCCTGGAGTCCGGGTTACTATAATTCACCCCTCCACTTT
CAWSPGYYNSPLHF
>TRBJ2-5|-|TRBV5-4|TRBD2
TGTGCCAGCAGCTATGGGGGGGGGTACGAGACCCAGTACTTC
CASSYGGGYETQYF
>TRBJ1-2|-|TRBV10-3|TRBD1
TGTGCCATCAGTGAGCGGGACAGCTATGGCTACACCTTC
CAISERDSYGYTF
>TRBJ2-7|few|TRBV5-1|-
TGCGCCAGCAGCCCAACCCCAGACAGGTCAGCCTACGAGCAGTACTTC
CASSPTPDRSAYEQYF
>TRBJ2-3|once|TRBV7-6|-
TGTGCCAGCAGCGATACCCGAGCGGGCGATACGCAGTATTTT
CASSDTRAGDTQYF
>TRBJ2-2|few|TRBV30|TRBD1
TGTGCCTGGAGTGTACAAGGGGGTGTTGGCCGGACAGGGGGCACCGGGGAGCTGTTTTTT
CAWSVQGGVGRTGGTGELFF
>TRBJ2-7|few|TRBV7-2|-
TGTGCCAGCAGCTTAGGGCCAGACACCTCCTACGAGCAGTACTTC
CASSLGPDTSYEQYF
>TRBJ2-1|few|TRBV7-3|TRBD1
TGTGCCAGCAGCTTAATTCGGGGGCAGGGACAGGGTGAGCAGTTCTTC
CASSLIRGQGQGEQFF